Below, 22 T cell receptor beta chains from the same sample are listed, as sequenced in a study of cytomegalovirus exposure and HLA in healthy donors. PCR amplification relied on 60 Vbeta primers (plus 13 Jbeta primers). TCRdb keeps only in-frame clones here, not all; method: immunoSEQ multiplex PCR. The table records 180,000 or so clones, roughly 80% of them present only once. The specimen sequenced was PBMCs. Receptors originate from a female donor in good health and CMV-seronegative.

This chain joins TRBV7-3 and TRBJ2-3; 10 bases fit TRBD2. V lost 5 bases, J lost 2 bases, and 7 bases stayed unmatched. Germline V CDR1 and CDR2: SGHTA, FQGTGA. The CDR3 covers 16 residues. CDR3 DNA: TGTGCCAGCAGCGCCTCAACTAGCGGGGACACAGATACGCAGTATTTT. It translates to CASSASTSGDTDTQYF.

The chain couples TRBV7-8 to TRBJ2-5; D uncertain. Germline V gene lookup returns CDR1 SGHVS and CDR2 FQNEAQ. The CDR3 spans 13 residues. Trimming shortened V by 3 bases and J by 1 base, and 6 bases separated the two germline ends. CDR3 coding DNA: TGTGCCAGCAGCTTCTCCGGCCAAGAGACCCAGTACTTC. Amino acid sequence: CASSFSGQETQYF. Complete variable domain (other parts from reference TRBV7-8 and TRBJ2-5): GAGVSQSPRYKVAKRGQDVALRCDPISGHVSLFWYQQALGQGPEFLTYFQNEAQLDKSGLPSDRFFAERPEGSVSTLKIQRTQQEDSAVYLCASSFSGQETQYFGPGTRLLVL.

V usage is TRBV30 and J usage is TRBJ2-3, with 12 bases aligning to TRBD2. V lost 2 bases to trimming and J lost 6 bases; unmatched junction nucleotides: 9. The CDR3 consists of 16 residues. Germline V gives CDR1 GTSNPN, CDR2 SVGIG (reference sequence). The CDR3 reads CAWSLKTSGSFDTQYF. CDR3 nucleotide sequence: TGTGCCTGGAGTCTAAAGACTAGCGGGAGTTTCGATACGCAGTATTTT.

This clone turned up a few times. The V call is TRBV5-4, the J call TRBJ2-4, with D maybe TRBD1 (6 bases). Trimming took 3 bases from V and 0 from J, leaving 19 bases between them. The germline CDR1 and CDR2 sequences are SGHNT and YYREEE (reference sequence). The CDR3 is 18 amino acids. CDR3 in DNA: TGTGCCAGCAGCTCTAAGAGTGGACAGCAGCTAGCCAAAAACATTCAGTACTTC. Protein sequence: CASSSKSGQQLAKNIQYF.

The gene calls are TRBV27 and TRBJ2-7, with D unclear. CDR1 is MNHEY, CDR2 SMNVEV, per germline (reference sequence). V dropped 4 bases and J dropped 3 bases, with 7 bases sitting between them. The CDR3 has 12 residues. CDR3 in amino acids: CASSSSFYEQYF. Here the CDR3 DNA reads TGTGCCAGCAGTTCTTCCTTCTACGAGCAGTACTTC.

The chain joins TRBV6-5 to TRBJ1-2; TRBD1 might be the D (6 bases). The CDR3 consists of 13 residues. Germline-derived CDR1 and CDR2 are MNHEY and SVGAGI. The germline V and J ends were trimmed by 6 bases and 4 bases, with 12 bases remaining between them. CDR3 in amino acids: CASSRQGFYGYTF. The CDR3 DNA reads as TGTGCCAGCAGCCGGCAGGGGTTCTATGGCTACACCTTC.

The gene calls are TRBV6-1 and TRBJ1-1; a possible D gene is TRBD1 (6 bases). V dropped 6 bases and J dropped 1 base, with 15 bases sitting between them. Germline loops: CDR1 MNHNS, CDR2 SASEGT. The CDR3 has 15 residues. In DNA form, the CDR3 reads TGTGCCAGCAGCCGCCGACAGGCCCGGAACACTGAAGCTTTCTTT. Its protein is CASSRRQARNTEAFF.

V and J are TRBV6-6 and TRBJ1-5; TRBD1 aligns across 7 bases. CDR3 size: 13 residues. Trimming removed 8 bases from V and 0 bases from J; junction bases left unmatched: 1. Per germline, CDR1 MNHNY and CDR2 SVGAGI (reference sequence). DNA for the CDR3: TGTGCCAGCGGGACAGATAGCAATCAGCCCCAGCATTTT. This sequence encodes CASGTDSNQPQHF.

This clone turned up a few times. The chain employs TRBV9 and TRBJ2-7; tentative D call: TRBD1 (5 bases). Trimming left V 3 bases short and J 2 bases short, with 12 bases between. This CDR3 spans 14 amino acids. Germline CDR1 SGDLS, CDR2 YYNGEE. The CDR3 loop reads CASSAHRGTYEQYF. The DNA of the CDR3 is TGTGCCAGCAGCGCCCATAGGGGCACCTACGAGCAGTACTTC.

V and J are TRBV6-6 and TRBJ1-4; 7 nucleotides match TRBD1. In germline, CDR1 is MNHNY, CDR2 SVGAGI (reference sequence). The J segment lost 0 bases and the V segment lost 10 bases, leaving 11 bases of the junction unmatched. CDR3 length equals 16 residues. Here the CDR3 DNA reads TGTGCCACGAACACAGGGGATTTGGCAACTAATGAAAAACTGTTTTTT. This gives the protein CATNTGDLATNEKLFF.

The J gene is TRBJ1-5, the V gene TRBV5-5; maybe TRBD1 (5 bases). This CDR3 has 14 amino acids. The V gene's germline CDR1 is SGHKS and CDR2 YYEKEE (reference sequence). With 0 bases removed from V and 3 bases from J, the gap between germline ends came to 7 bases. CDR3 DNA sequence: TGTGCCAGCAGCTTGGGCAGGGTCAATCAGCCCCAGCATTTT. Translating gives CASSLGRVNQPQHF.

The CDR3 DNA reads as TGTGCCATCAGTGAGTCAGGGACAGTAAACAATGAGCAGTTCTTC. Amino acids: CAISESGTVNNEQFF. The chain carries TRBV10-3 and TRBJ2-1; 7 bases match TRBD1. The ends lost 0 bases at V and 5 bases at J; junction bases unmatched: 4. The CDR3 length is 15 residues. Germline V CDR1 and CDR2: ENHRY, SYGVKD.

The chain uses TRBV19 and TRBJ2-1; TRBD2 agrees at 8 bases. CDR1 and CDR2 (germline): LNHDA, SQIVND (reference sequence). The trim removed 5 bases at V and 10 bases at J, leaving 13 bases unmatched. This CDR3 has 15 residues. This CDR3 reads CASSPAGGPWGEQFF. The CDR3 DNA is TGTGCCAGTAGTCCGGCGGGGGGCCCCTGGGGGGAGCAGTTCTTC.

This clone has only a few counts. This rearrangement joins TRBV7-3 to TRBJ2-7; TRBD2 aligns across 12 bases. This CDR3 comprises 14 residues. J lost 4 bases, V lost 4 bases, and 2 bases had no gene match. The germline gives CDR1 SGHTA, CDR2 FQGTGA. CDR3 in amino acids: CASSWTSGAYEQYF. For the CDR3, the DNA is TGTGCCAGCAGCTGGACTAGCGGGGCATACGAGCAGTACTTC.

V gene TRBV19 combines with J gene TRBJ2-3, with 7 bases fitting TRBD2. Germline V gene sequence: CDR1 LNHDA, CDR2 SQIVND (reference sequence). The CDR3 sequence is 14 residues long. The V and J ends lost 7 bases and 5 bases, in that order; junction bases with no gene match: 9. The DNA of the CDR3 is TGTGCCAGTACCTCGTGGGGGGGGGAAGATACGCAGTATTTT. Translation: CASTSWGGEDTQYF. The entire variable domain, with the rest obtained from reference TRBV19 and TRBJ2-3, is as follows: DGGITQSPKYLFRKEGQNVTLSCEQNLNHDAMYWYRQDPGQGLRLIYYSQIVNDFQKGDIAEGYSVSREKKESFPLTVTSAQKNPTAFYLCASTSWGGEDTQYFGPGTRLTVL.

V is TRBV28 and J is TRBJ1-5; 8 bases agree with TRBD1. Losses at the gene ends were 5 bases for V and 4 bases for J; bases not matched to a gene: 7. The CDR3 totals 15 residues. The germline V gene has CDR1 MDHEN and CDR2 SYDVKM. The CDR3 region has the DNA TGTGCCAGCAGTCCTCCGGGACAGGTTAATCAGCCCCAGCATTTT. It codes for CASSPPGQVNQPQHF.

This clone was detected once. The CDR3 spells CASSPDRGVQPQHF. The CDR3 region has the DNA TGTGCCAGCAGCCCAGACAGGGGGGTTCAGCCCCAGCATTTT. The V and J genes are TRBV7-2 and TRBJ1-5; 9 bases map to TRBD1. Per the germline V gene, CDR1 is SGHTA and CDR2 is FQGNSA. CDR3 length equals 14 residues. The V and J ends lost 5 bases and 6 bases, in that order; junction bases with no gene match: 5.

The chain recombines TRBV15 with TRBJ2-7; 7 bases map to TRBD1. The germline V gene encodes CDR1 LNHNV and CDR2 YYDKDF (reference sequence). The CDR3 is 17 residues long. V lost 2 bases, J lost 0 bases, and 10 bases stayed unmatched. The CDR3 sequence is CATSRPNLTGRSYEQYF. CDR3 DNA: TGTGCCACCAGCAGACCTAATTTGACAGGGCGCTCCTACGAGCAGTACTTC.

This chain uses TRBV12-5 with TRBJ1-1; D gene uncertain. The V end lost 0 bases, the J end lost 0 bases, and 11 bases lay between the germline ends. The CDR3 has 16 amino acids. Per the germline V gene, CDR1 is LGHNT and CDR2 is FRNRAP. DNA of the CDR3: TGTGCTAGTGGTTTGGTACTTGGGGAGCTGAACACTGAAGCTTTCTTT. This encodes CASGLVLGELNTEAFF.

For this clone: Other DNA sequences within the sample encode an identical CDR3. This chain joins TRBV5-6 and TRBJ1-1; possible D gene TRBD1, 6 bases. CDR1 is SGHDT, CDR2 YYEEEE, per germline. V was cut by 0 bases and J by 1 base, with 7 bases left in between. There are 14 residues in the CDR3. The CDR3 loop reads CASSLGGQNTEAFF. Written as DNA, the CDR3 is TGTGCCAGCAGCTTGGGGGGACAGAACACTGAAGCTTTCTTT.

The V call is TRBV30, the J call TRBJ1-5, with no clear D. The germline CDR1 and CDR2 sequences are GTSNPN and SVGIG (reference sequence). This CDR3 comprises 12 residues. V lost 0 bases to trimming and J lost 11 bases, with 11 bases between them. CDR3 sequence reads: CAWSVARDAQHF. The CDR3 DNA sequence: TGTGCCTGGAGTGTCGCCCGGGATGCCCAGCATTTT.

The chain links TRBV5-1 to TRBJ2-2; D is unresolved. Trimming left V 0 bases short and J 3 bases short, with 9 bases between. Germline values: CDR1 SGHRS, CDR2 YFSETQ. The CDR3 totals 15 residues. The CDR3 DNA follows: TGCGCCAGCAGCTTGGGGGTGAGGTACACCGGGGAGCTGTTTTTT. Translating gives CASSLGVRYTGELFF.